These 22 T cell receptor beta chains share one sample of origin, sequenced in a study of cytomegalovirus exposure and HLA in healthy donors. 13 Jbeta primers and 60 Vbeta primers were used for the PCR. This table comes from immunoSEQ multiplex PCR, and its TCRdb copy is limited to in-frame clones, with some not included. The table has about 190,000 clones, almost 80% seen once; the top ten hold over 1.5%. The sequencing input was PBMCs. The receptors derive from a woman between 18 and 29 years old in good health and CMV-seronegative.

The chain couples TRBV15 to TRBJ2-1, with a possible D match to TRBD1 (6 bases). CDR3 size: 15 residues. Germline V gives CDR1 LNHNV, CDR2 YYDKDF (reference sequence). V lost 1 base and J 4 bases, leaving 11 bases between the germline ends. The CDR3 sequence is CATSRAQGWYNEQFF. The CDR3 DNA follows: TGTGCCACCAGCAGAGCTCAGGGGTGGTACAATGAGCAGTTCTTC.

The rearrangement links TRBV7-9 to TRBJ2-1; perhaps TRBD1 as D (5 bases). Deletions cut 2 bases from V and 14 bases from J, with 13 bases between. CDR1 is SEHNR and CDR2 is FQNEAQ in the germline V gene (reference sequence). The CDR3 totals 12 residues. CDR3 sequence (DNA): TGTGCCAGCAGCTTATTGGACACCCCGGAGTTCTTC. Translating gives CASSLLDTPEFF.

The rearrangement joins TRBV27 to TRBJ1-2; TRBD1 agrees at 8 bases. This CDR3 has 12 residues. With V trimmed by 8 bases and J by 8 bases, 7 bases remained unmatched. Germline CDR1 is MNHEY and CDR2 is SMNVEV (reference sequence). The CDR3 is CASLDRVRGYTF. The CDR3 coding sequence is TGTGCCAGCTTGGACAGGGTGCGAGGCTACACCTTC.

The CDR3 loop is CASSEFGRTSTSYEQYF. The CDR3 region has the DNA TGCGCCAGCAGTGAATTCGGCAGGACATCAACTTCCTACGAGCAGTACTTC. The chain is built from TRBV10-2 and TRBJ2-7, with a possible D match to TRBD1 (5 bases). Trimming shortened V by 3 bases and J by 1 base, and 19 bases separated the two germline ends. The CDR3 is made up of 17 amino acids. Germline V lookup: CDR1 WSHSY, CDR2 SAAADI.

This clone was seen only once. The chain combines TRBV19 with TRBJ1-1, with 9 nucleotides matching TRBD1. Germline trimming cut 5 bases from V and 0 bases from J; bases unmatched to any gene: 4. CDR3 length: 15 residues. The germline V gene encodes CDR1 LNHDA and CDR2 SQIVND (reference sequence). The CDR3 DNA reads TGTGCCAGTAGTTCCCGGGACAGGGTGAACACTGAAGCTTTCTTT. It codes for CASSSRDRVNTEAFF.

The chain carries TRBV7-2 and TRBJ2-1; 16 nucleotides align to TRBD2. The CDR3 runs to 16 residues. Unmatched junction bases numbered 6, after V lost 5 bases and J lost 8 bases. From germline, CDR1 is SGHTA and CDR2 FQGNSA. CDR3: CASSAGLAGGKDEQFF. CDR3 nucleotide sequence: TGTGCCAGCAGCGCGGGACTAGCGGGAGGGAAGGATGAGCAGTTCTTC.

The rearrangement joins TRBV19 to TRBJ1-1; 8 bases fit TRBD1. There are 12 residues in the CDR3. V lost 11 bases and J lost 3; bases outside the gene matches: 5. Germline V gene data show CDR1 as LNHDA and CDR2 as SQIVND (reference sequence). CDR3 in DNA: TGTGCCTCACAGGGGGACTACACTGAAGCTTTCTTT. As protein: CASQGDYTEAFF.

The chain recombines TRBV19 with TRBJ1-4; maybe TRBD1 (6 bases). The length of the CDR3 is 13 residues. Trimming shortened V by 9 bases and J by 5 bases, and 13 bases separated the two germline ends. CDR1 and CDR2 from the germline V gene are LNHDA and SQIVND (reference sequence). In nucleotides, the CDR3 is TGTGCCAGCGAACAGGGTATAAATGAAAAACTGTTTTTT. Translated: CASEQGINEKLFF. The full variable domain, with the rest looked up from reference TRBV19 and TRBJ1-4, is DGGITQSPKYLFRKEGQNVTLSCEQNLNHDAMYWYRQDPGQGLRLIYYSQIVNDFQKGDIAEGYSVSREKKESFPLTVTSAQKNPTAFYLCASEQGINEKLFFGSGTQLSVL.

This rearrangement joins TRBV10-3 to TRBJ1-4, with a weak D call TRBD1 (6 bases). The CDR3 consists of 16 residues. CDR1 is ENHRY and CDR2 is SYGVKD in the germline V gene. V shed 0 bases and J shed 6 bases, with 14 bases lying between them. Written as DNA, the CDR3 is TGTGCCATCAGTGAGTCGGTACAGGGTGCGGATGAAAAACTGTTTTTT. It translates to CAISESVQGADEKLFF.

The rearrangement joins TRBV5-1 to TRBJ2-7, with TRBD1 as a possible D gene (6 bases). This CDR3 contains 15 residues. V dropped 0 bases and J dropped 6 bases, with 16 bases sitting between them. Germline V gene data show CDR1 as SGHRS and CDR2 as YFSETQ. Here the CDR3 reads CASSLGLVQGFEQYF. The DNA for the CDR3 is TGCGCCAGCAGCTTGGGGTTGGTACAGGGCTTCGAGCAGTACTTC.

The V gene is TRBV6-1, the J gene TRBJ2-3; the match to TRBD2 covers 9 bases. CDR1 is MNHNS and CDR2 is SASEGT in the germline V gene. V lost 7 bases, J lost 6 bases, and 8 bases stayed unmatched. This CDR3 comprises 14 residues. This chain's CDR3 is CASILAGSPDTQYF. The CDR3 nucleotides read TGTGCCAGCATCCTAGCGGGGTCCCCGGATACGCAGTATTTT.

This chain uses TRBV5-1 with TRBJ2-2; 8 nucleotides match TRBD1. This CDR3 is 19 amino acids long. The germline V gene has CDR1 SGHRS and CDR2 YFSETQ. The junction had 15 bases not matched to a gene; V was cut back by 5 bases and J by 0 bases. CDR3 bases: TGCGCCAGCAGTCCTGTATTGGGACAGGCCAACGCGAACACCGGGGAGCTGTTTTTT. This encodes CASSPVLGQANANTGELFF.

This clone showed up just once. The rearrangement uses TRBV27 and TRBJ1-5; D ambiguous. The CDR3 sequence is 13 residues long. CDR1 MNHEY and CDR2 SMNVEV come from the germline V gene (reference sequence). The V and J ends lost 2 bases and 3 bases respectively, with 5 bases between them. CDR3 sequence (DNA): TGTGCCAGCAGTTTAGGGCCCAATCAGCCCCAGCATTTT. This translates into CASSLGPNQPQHF.

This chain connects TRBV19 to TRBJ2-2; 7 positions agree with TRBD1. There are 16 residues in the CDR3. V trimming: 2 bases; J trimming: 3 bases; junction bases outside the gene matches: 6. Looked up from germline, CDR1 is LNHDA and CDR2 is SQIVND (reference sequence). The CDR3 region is CASSIFGQDDTGELFF. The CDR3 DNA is TGTGCCAGTAGTATATTCGGACAGGACGACACCGGGGAGCTGTTTTTT.

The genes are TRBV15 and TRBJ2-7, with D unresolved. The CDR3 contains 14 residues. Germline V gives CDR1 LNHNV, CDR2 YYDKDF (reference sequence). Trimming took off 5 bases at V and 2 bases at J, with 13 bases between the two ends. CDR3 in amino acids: CATSSGSVAYEQYF. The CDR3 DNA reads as TGTGCCACCAGCTCCGGGTCCGTAGCCTACGAGCAGTACTTC.

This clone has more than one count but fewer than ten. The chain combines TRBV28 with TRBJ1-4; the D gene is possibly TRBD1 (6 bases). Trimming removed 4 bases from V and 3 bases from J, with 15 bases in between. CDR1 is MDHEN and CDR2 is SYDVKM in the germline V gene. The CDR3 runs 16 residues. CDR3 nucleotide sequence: TGTGCCAGCAGTTGGGACAAGGTGGGCCCTAATGAAAAACTGTTTTTT. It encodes CASSWDKVGPNEKLFF. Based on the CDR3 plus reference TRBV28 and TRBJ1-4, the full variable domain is DVKVTQSSRYLVKRTGEKVFLECVQDMDHENMFWYRQDPGLGLRLIYFSYDVKMKEKGDIPEGYSVSREKKERFSLILESASTNQTSMYLCASSWDKVGPNEKLFFGSGTQLSVL.

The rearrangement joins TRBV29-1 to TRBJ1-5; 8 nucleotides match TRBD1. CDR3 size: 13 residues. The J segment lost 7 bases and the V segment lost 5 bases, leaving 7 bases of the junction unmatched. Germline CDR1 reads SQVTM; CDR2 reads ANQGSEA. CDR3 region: CSVFTGGGQPQHF. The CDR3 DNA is TGCAGCGTTTTTACAGGGGGAGGGCAGCCCCAGCATTTT.

The CDR3 sequence: CASTMRGRSDQPQHF. The CDR3 DNA reads as TGTGCCAGCACGATGAGGGGGCGCTCGGATCAGCCCCAGCATTTT. The V and J genes are TRBV2 and TRBJ1-5; 7 bases match TRBD1. The CDR3 extends over 15 amino acids. V trimming: 7 bases; J trimming: 5 bases; junction bases outside the gene matches: 11. Looked up from germline, CDR1 is SNHLY and CDR2 is FYNNEI.

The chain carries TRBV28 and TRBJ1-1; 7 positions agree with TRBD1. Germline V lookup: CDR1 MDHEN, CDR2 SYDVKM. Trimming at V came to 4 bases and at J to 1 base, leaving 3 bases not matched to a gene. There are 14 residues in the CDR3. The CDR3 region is CASSSDRANTEAFF. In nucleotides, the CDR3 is TGTGCCAGCAGTTCCGACAGGGCGAACACTGAAGCTTTCTTT.

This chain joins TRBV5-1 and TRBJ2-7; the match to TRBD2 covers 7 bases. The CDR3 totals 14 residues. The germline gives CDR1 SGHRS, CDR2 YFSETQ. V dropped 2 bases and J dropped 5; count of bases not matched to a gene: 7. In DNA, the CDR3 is TGCGCCAGCAGCTTAGGCGGGAGTAACCACGAGCAGTACTTC. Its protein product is CASSLGGSNHEQYF.

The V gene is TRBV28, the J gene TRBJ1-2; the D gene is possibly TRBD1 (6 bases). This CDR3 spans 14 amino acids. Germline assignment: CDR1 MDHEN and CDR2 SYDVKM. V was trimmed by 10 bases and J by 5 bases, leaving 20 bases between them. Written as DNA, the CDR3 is TGTGCCACACAGAAAGGGGGAAGTTTGTATGGCTACACCTTC. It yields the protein CATQKGGSLYGYTF.

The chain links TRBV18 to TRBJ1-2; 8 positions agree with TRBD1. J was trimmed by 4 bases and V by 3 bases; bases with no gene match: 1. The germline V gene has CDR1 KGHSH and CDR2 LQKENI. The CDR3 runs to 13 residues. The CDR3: CASSPDRAYGYTF. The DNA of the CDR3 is TGTGCCAGCTCACCGGACAGGGCCTATGGCTACACCTTC.